A selection of T cell receptor beta chains follows, all from one sample in a study of cytomegalovirus exposure and HLA in healthy donors. Profiling relied on immunoSEQ multiplex PCR, and the TCRdb table lists in-frame clones only, not all of them. The sample carries some 150,000 clones, around 77% recorded once. The sample comprised PBMCs. The receptors originated from a woman in her 30s in good health and CMV-seronegative. CDR3s include the opening cysteine and the closing phenylalanine or tryptophan. The order of the fields is CDR3 length, J gene, clone size, V gene, D gene, CDR3 DNA, CDR3 protein. The D gene is left open where the match is weak. Clone size is stated in some rows and not others, as once, few, many or a class when expanded.

CDR3 length: 18
J gene: TRBJ2-1
clone size: -
V gene: TRBV9
D gene: -
CDR3 DNA: TGTGCCAGCAGCGGGGGGTTCGGGGCAGGGGGACTCTACAATGAGCAGTTCTTC
CDR3 protein: CASSGGFGAGGLYNEQFF

CDR3 length: 14
J gene: TRBJ1-1
clone size: -
V gene: TRBV6-5
D gene: -
CDR3 DNA: TGTGCCAGCAGGCGCTACAGGAAAGTCGGTGAAGCTTTCTTT
CDR3 protein: CASRRYRKVGEAFF

CDR3 length: 16
J gene: TRBJ2-7
clone size: -
V gene: TRBV6-5
D gene: -
CDR3 DNA: TGTGCCAGCAGTTACTCCTCAGGGGCCGTCTCCTACGAGCAGTACTTC
CDR3 protein: CASSYSSGAVSYEQYF

CDR3 length: 16
J gene: TRBJ2-7
clone size: -
V gene: TRBV6-1
D gene: TRBD2
CDR3 DNA: TGTGCCAGCAGTGGGGGCGGCGGGAGGAGAAGCTACGAGCAGTACTTC
CDR3 protein: CASSGGGGRRSYEQYF

CDR3 length: 15
J gene: TRBJ2-7
clone size: -
V gene: TRBV6-1
D gene: -
CDR3 DNA: TGTGCCAGCAGTGAAGCGCAGGGCAGTCCTTACGAGCAGTACTTC
CDR3 protein: CASSEAQGSPYEQYF

CDR3 length: 14
J gene: TRBJ1-1
clone size: -
V gene: TRBV18
D gene: -
CDR3 DNA: TGTGCCAGCTCACCGGGACAAATTAACACTGAAGCTTTCTTT
CDR3 protein: CASSPGQINTEAFF

CDR3 length: 13
J gene: TRBJ2-7
clone size: -
V gene: TRBV7-9
D gene: -
CDR3 DNA: TGTGCCAGCAGCTCCCGAGTTACCTACGAGCAGTACTTC
CDR3 protein: CASSSRVTYEQYF

CDR3 length: 16
J gene: TRBJ2-2
clone size: once
V gene: TRBV5-4
D gene: TRBD2
CDR3 DNA: TGTGCCAGCAGCCGCGGGGGGGCGCCGAACACCGGGGAGCTGTTTTTT
CDR3 protein: CASSRGGAPNTGELFF

CDR3 length: 12
J gene: TRBJ2-5
clone size: -
V gene: TRBV2
D gene: -
CDR3 DNA: TGTGCCAGCAGTGAAGCGGGCGAGACCCAGTACTTC
CDR3 protein: CASSEAGETQYF

CDR3 length: 14
J gene: TRBJ2-7
clone size: -
V gene: TRBV2
D gene: TRBD2
CDR3 DNA: TGTGCCAGTCAGGGGGCTAGCGGGAGGTACGAGCAGTACTTC
CDR3 protein: CASQGASGRYEQYF

CDR3 length: 16
J gene: TRBJ2-7
clone size: -
V gene: TRBV7-2
D gene: TRBD2
CDR3 DNA: TGTGCCAGCAGCTTAGCTCTGACTAGCGGGAGGGACGAGCAGTACTTC
CDR3 protein: CASSLALTSGRDEQYF

CDR3 length: 15
J gene: TRBJ2-7
clone size: -
V gene: TRBV5-1
D gene: TRBD1
CDR3 DNA: TGCGCCAGCAGCTTGGAGGGGGCCCCTTCATACGAGCAGTACTTC
CDR3 protein: CASSLEGAPSYEQYF

CDR3 length: 15
J gene: TRBJ2-7
clone size: few
V gene: TRBV7-8
D gene: -
CDR3 DNA: TGTGCCAGCAGCCTCGCCTCTCCGGGACTCTACGAGCAGTACTTC
CDR3 protein: CASSLASPGLYEQYF

CDR3 length: 14
J gene: TRBJ2-3
clone size: once
V gene: TRBV5-1
D gene: -
CDR3 DNA: TGCGCCAGCAGCTGGACATCTTACACAGATACGCAGTATTTT
CDR3 protein: CASSWTSYTDTQYF

CDR3 length: 15
J gene: TRBJ1-1
clone size: -
V gene: TRBV5-6
D gene: -
CDR3 DNA: TGTGCCAGCAGCTTGGGGCTTTTCATGAACACTGAAGCTTTCTTT
CDR3 protein: CASSLGLFMNTEAFF

CDR3 length: 14
J gene: TRBJ1-1
clone size: -
V gene: TRBV10-3
D gene: -
CDR3 DNA: TGTGCCATCAGTGAGCGAGGGTCAAACACTGAAGCTTTCTTT
CDR3 protein: CAISERGSNTEAFF

CDR3 length: 16
J gene: TRBJ1-2
clone size: -
V gene: TRBV7-3
D gene: -
CDR3 DNA: TGTGCCAGCAGCTTCCTTGGGGGTACAGGGCCACATGGCTACACCTTC
CDR3 protein: CASSFLGGTGPHGYTF

CDR3 length: 14
J gene: TRBJ2-1
clone size: -
V gene: TRBV7-3
D gene: TRBD2
CDR3 DNA: TGTGCCAGCAGCCCTGGACTAGCGGGTGATGAGCAGTTCTTC
CDR3 protein: CASSPGLAGDEQFF

CDR3 length: 16
J gene: TRBJ2-3
clone size: -
V gene: TRBV28
D gene: -
CDR3 DNA: TGTGCCAGCAGCCCCCGGGGCCCTCACAGGGAGGATACGCAGTATTTT
CDR3 protein: CASSPRGPHREDTQYF

CDR3 length: 14
J gene: TRBJ2-7
clone size: -
V gene: TRBV6-6
D gene: -
CDR3 DNA: TGTGCCAGCAGACGGTCGGTGGGGCTTAGTGAGCAGTACTTC
CDR3 protein: CASRRSVGLSEQYF

CDR3 length: 14
J gene: TRBJ1-3
clone size: few
V gene: TRBV19
D gene: -
CDR3 DNA: TGTGCCAGTAGTACAGGGTTCTCTGGAAACACCATATATTTT
CDR3 protein: CASSTGFSGNTIYF

CDR3 length: 12
J gene: TRBJ1-1
clone size: few
V gene: TRBV27
D gene: -
CDR3 DNA: TGTGCCAGCAGGTCGACAGGCTTTGAAGCTTTCTTT
CDR3 protein: CASRSTGFEAFF

CDR3 length: 14
J gene: TRBJ2-7
clone size: -
V gene: TRBV5-6
D gene: TRBD2
CDR3 DNA: TGTGCCAGCAGCTTGGGGACTAGCTCCTACGAGCAGTACTTC
CDR3 protein: CASSLGTSSYEQYF

CDR3 length: 12
J gene: TRBJ2-7
clone size: -
V gene: TRBV7-2
D gene: -
CDR3 DNA: TGTGCCAGCAGCTTAGATCGCGTTGAGCAGTACTTC
CDR3 protein: CASSLDRVEQYF

CDR3 length: 14
J gene: TRBJ2-7
clone size: few
V gene: TRBV5-1
D gene: -
CDR3 DNA: TGCGCCAGCAACCTCCGGGACACTTCCTACGAGCAGTACTTC
CDR3 protein: CASNLRDTSYEQYF

CDR3 length: 17
J gene: TRBJ2-1
clone size: few
V gene: TRBV4-3
D gene: -
CDR3 DNA: TGCGCCAGCAGCCAAGATCGGCTACCCGAGGGGGTAAATGAGCAGTTCTTC
CDR3 protein: CASSQDRLPEGVNEQFF

CDR3 length: 13
J gene: TRBJ2-5
clone size: few
V gene: TRBV6-1
D gene: -
CDR3 DNA: TGTGCCAGCCAGCGGCTGTACCAAGAGACCCAGTACTTC
CDR3 protein: CASQRLYQETQYF

CDR3 length: 15
J gene: TRBJ1-5
clone size: -
V gene: TRBV4-1
D gene: -
CDR3 DNA: TGCGCCAGCAGCCAATCGTCGTATAGCAATCAGCCCCAGCATTTT
CDR3 protein: CASSQSSYSNQPQHF

CDR3 length: 17
J gene: TRBJ1-2
clone size: -
V gene: TRBV18
D gene: -
CDR3 DNA: TGTGCCAGCTCAGGGGAAGGGCGCACGGGAGCTAACTATGGCTACACCTTC
CDR3 protein: CASSGEGRTGANYGYTF

CDR3 length: 13
J gene: TRBJ2-1
clone size: -
V gene: TRBV6-5
D gene: -
CDR3 DNA: TGTGCCAGCAGCAAGCCCCCTGCGGATGAGCAGTTCTTC
CDR3 protein: CASSKPPADEQFF

CDR3 length: 13
J gene: TRBJ2-4
clone size: -
V gene: TRBV29-1
D gene: TRBD2
CDR3 DNA: TGCAGCGTTCGGGCGGGAGGTGGAAACATTCAGTACTTC
CDR3 protein: CSVRAGGGNIQYF

CDR3 length: 15
J gene: TRBJ2-7
clone size: -
V gene: TRBV5-1
D gene: TRBD1
CDR3 DNA: TGCGCCAGCAGCCCGGGACAGACTCTACCATACGAGCAGTACTTC
CDR3 protein: CASSPGQTLPYEQYF

CDR3 length: 17
J gene: TRBJ1-5
clone size: few
V gene: TRBV4-2
D gene: -
CDR3 DNA: TGTGCCAGCAGCCAAGCCTTAGGGGCCTATAGCAATCAGCCCCAGCATTTT
CDR3 protein: CASSQALGAYSNQPQHF

CDR3 length: 15
J gene: TRBJ2-1
clone size: -
V gene: TRBV7-8
D gene: -
CDR3 DNA: TGTGCCAGCAGCTCGTCTAGCGCGCCCTACAATGAGCAGTTCTTC
CDR3 protein: CASSSSSAPYNEQFF

CDR3 length: 16
J gene: TRBJ1-1
clone size: -
V gene: TRBV27
D gene: -
CDR3 DNA: TGTGCCAGCAGTTTAGTCCCAGGAGGGAGGTCCACTGAAGCTTTCTTT
CDR3 protein: CASSLVPGGRSTEAFF

CDR3 length: 16
J gene: TRBJ2-3
clone size: few
V gene: TRBV28
D gene: TRBD2
CDR3 DNA: TGTGCCAGCAGCCTAATACTAGCGGGAGGCACAGATACGCAGTATTTT
CDR3 protein: CASSLILAGGTDTQYF

CDR3 length: 15
J gene: TRBJ2-2
clone size: -
V gene: TRBV25-1
D gene: -
CDR3 DNA: TGTGCCAGCAGTGAATACAGGGGAGCCACCGGGGAGCTGTTTTTT
CDR3 protein: CASSEYRGATGELFF

CDR3 length: 17
J gene: TRBJ2-5
clone size: -
V gene: TRBV5-1
D gene: TRBD2
CDR3 DNA: TGCGCCAGCAGCTTGGACCGGACGAGCGGGAGTTCAGAGACCCAGTACTTC
CDR3 protein: CASSLDRTSGSSETQYF

CDR3 length: 16
J gene: TRBJ1-1
clone size: -
V gene: TRBV7-8
D gene: TRBD1
CDR3 DNA: TGTGCCAGCATCGCGCCGGGACAGATTAAGAACACTGAAGCTTTCTTT
CDR3 protein: CASIAPGQIKNTEAFF

CDR3 length: 14
J gene: TRBJ2-3
clone size: once
V gene: TRBV18
D gene: -
CDR3 DNA: TGTGCCAGCTCACCCCCTAGCGCGTGGGATACGCAGTATTTT
CDR3 protein: CASSPPSAWDTQYF

CDR3 length: 17
J gene: TRBJ2-5
clone size: few
V gene: TRBV7-9
D gene: TRBD2
CDR3 DNA: TGTGCCAGCAGCCCCTCTCTAGCGGCGATGTACCAAGAGACCCAGTACTTC
CDR3 protein: CASSPSLAAMYQETQYF

CDR3 length: 15
J gene: TRBJ2-7
clone size: once
V gene: TRBV18
D gene: TRBD1
CDR3 DNA: TGTGCCAGCTCACTGAATGGACAGGGGGCTGGGGAGCAGTACTTC
CDR3 protein: CASSLNGQGAGEQYF

CDR3 length: 15
J gene: TRBJ1-5
clone size: once
V gene: TRBV7-9
D gene: TRBD1
CDR3 DNA: TGTTCCAGCAGCTTAGAACAGGGGGGCAATCAGCCCCAGCATTTT
CDR3 protein: CSSSLEQGGNQPQHF

CDR3 length: 14
J gene: TRBJ1-1
clone size: few
V gene: TRBV14
D gene: -
CDR3 DNA: TGTGCCAGCAGCCAAGTTGGCGGGAACACTGAAGCTTTCTTT
CDR3 protein: CASSQVGGNTEAFF